A single sample is the source of the 30 T cell receptor beta chains below, sequenced in a study of T-cell reconstitution after alpha-beta-depleted transplantation in children. A TCRbeta library incorporating unique molecular identifiers was prepared. TCRdb used MiXCR to reprocess the PCR reads, holding one entry per CDR3 protein. The table shows just under 550,000 distinct CDR3 sequences, with 15% to 20% occurring only once. The source was PBMCs from the stem cell graft donor, collected from the stem cell graft. These receptors all stem from a human donor who donated a stem cell graft to a child with acute lymphoblastic leukemia.

Only a few counts were recorded for this clonotype. J is TRBJ2-7 and V is TRBV12-3 or TRBV12-4; 10 bases line up with TRBD2. The junction had 12 bases not matched to a gene; V was cut back by 7 bases and J by 6 bases. The CDR3 contains 15 residues. CDR3 residues: CASTLAGAKSPEQYF. CDR3 in DNA: TGTGCCAGCACGCTAGCGGGAGCCAAAAGCCCCGAGCAGTACTTC.

The rearrangement joins TRBV9 to TRBJ2-7; 8 bases fit TRBD1. From germline, CDR1 is SGDLS and CDR2 YYNGEE. This CDR3 contains 14 residues. V shed 0 bases and J 5 bases; nucleotides not matched to a gene: 4. The CDR3 reads CASSVGTGQHEQYF. The CDR3 DNA sequence: TGTGCCAGCAGCGTAGGGACAGGGCAACACGAGCAGTACTTC.

This clonotype was detected only a few times. The CDR3 protein is CASTLLSTTGSYGYTF. Here the CDR3 DNA reads TGCGCCAGCACGCTCCTATCAACAACAGGGTCCTATGGCTACACCTTC. The chain carries TRBV5-1 and TRBJ1-2; TRBD1 is a possible D gene (6 bases). The CDR3 runs 16 residues. The germline V and J ends were trimmed by 6 bases and 4 bases, with 22 bases remaining between them. From germline, CDR1 is SGHRS and CDR2 YFSETQ. The complete variable domain, with remaining parts taken from reference TRBV5-1 and TRBJ1-2, reads KAGVTQTPRYLIKTRGQQVTLSCSPISGHRSVSWYQQTPGQGLQFLFEYFSETQRNKGNFPGRFSGRQFSNSRSEMNVSTLELGDSALYLCASTLLSTTGSYGYTFGSGTRLTVV.

CDR3 sequence reads: CASSPLDRGYEQYF. CDR3 sequence (DNA): TGCGCCAGCAGCCCCCTGGACAGGGGCTACGAGCAGTACTTC. This sequence joins TRBV4-1 and TRBJ2-7; 9 nucleotides align to TRBD1. Trimming cost V 4 bases and J 3 bases; bases outside gene matches: 4. The CDR3 spans 14 residues. Germline values: CDR1 MGHRA, CDR2 YSYEKL.

This chain connects TRBV20-1 to TRBJ2-3, with D possibly being TRBD2 (7 bases). Trimming removed 3 bases from V and 4 bases from J, with 32 bases in between. Germline V gene data show CDR1 as DFQATT and CDR2 as SNEGSKA (reference sequence). This CDR3 spans 20 amino acids. In nucleotides, the CDR3 is TGCAGTGCTAGGGGGGCTAGCGGCCATTATACCCTGTTGCTTTCAGATACGCAGTATTTT. Translated: CSARGASGHYTLLLSDTQYF.

The chain links TRBV20-1 to TRBJ2-5, with D perhaps TRBD2 (7 bases). The CDR3 has 17 residues. Looked up from germline, CDR1 is DFQATT and CDR2 is SNEGSKA (reference sequence). Trimming cost V 3 bases and J 5 bases, with 25 bases left between them. The CDR3 protein is CSARVWGGIQGGETQYF. The CDR3 DNA sequence: TGCAGTGCTAGGGTCTGGGGGGGAATACAGGGCGGGGAGACCCAGTACTTC.

This sequence joins TRBV6-2 or TRBV6-3 and TRBJ2-7; possible D gene TRBD2, 6 bases. Germline values: CDR1 MNHEY, CDR2 SVGEGT. The CDR3 has 15 amino acids. Trimming removed 0 bases from V and 5 bases from J, with 14 bases in between. This CDR3 reads CASSYSGLLTDEQYF. CDR3 coding DNA: TGTGCCAGCAGTTACTCGGGACTGCTTACTGACGAGCAGTACTTC.

This clonotype was detected a few times. V gene TRBV4-1 combines with J gene TRBJ2-7; weak D call: TRBD1 (5 bases). Trimming removed 0 bases from V and 3 bases from J, with 15 bases in between. The CDR3 is 16 residues long. The V gene's germline CDR1 is MGHRA and CDR2 YSYEKL. The CDR3 spells CASSQDPRVTFYEQYF. In nucleotides, the CDR3 is TGCGCCAGCAGCCAAGATCCCAGGGTTACTTTCTACGAGCAGTACTTC.

This chain links TRBV5-6 with TRBJ2-7; D remains ambiguous. Trimming took off 2 bases at V and 4 bases at J, with 13 bases between the two ends. The CDR3 has 14 residues. Germline V gives CDR1 SGHDT, CDR2 YYEEEE. In DNA form, the CDR3 reads TGTGCCAGCAGCTTTGGGCCGCTGGATTACGAGCAGTACTTC. This encodes CASSFGPLDYEQYF.

The V gene is TRBV28, the J gene TRBJ2-4; 12 bases are shared with TRBD2. The CDR3 is 12 amino acids. Unmatched junction bases numbered 4, after V lost 6 bases and J lost 13 bases. CDR1 MDHEN and CDR2 SYDVKM come from the germline V gene. The CDR3 nucleotides are TGTGCCAGCAGCCCAGGACTAGCGGGACAGTACTTC. This translates into CASSPGLAGQYF.

This clonotype has more than one count but fewer than ten. The rearrangement links TRBV3-1 to TRBJ2-3, with D tentatively TRBD2 (6 bases). Per the germline V gene, CDR1 is LGHDT and CDR2 is YNNKEL (reference sequence). This CDR3 has 15 residues. V lost 2 bases and J 5 bases, leaving 14 bases between the germline ends. The CDR3 bases are TGTGCCAGCAGCCAAAATGGCAGGGAGGAAGATACGCAGTATTTT. Its translation: CASSQNGREEDTQYF.

A word on this clonotype: Relative to the germline gene, one junction end is altered; a read error may explain this. V is TRBV19 and J is TRBJ2-3; TRBD2 matches at 10 bases. Germline CDR1 is LNHDA and CDR2 is SQIVND (reference sequence). CDR3 length equals 17 residues. The CDR3 spells CASSIVGLAVGRDRQYF. CDR3 nucleotides: TGTGCCAGTAGTATCGTCGGACTAGCGGTCGGGAGGGATAGGCAGTATTTT.

V gene TRBV5-1 combines with J gene TRBJ1-2; TRBD1 is a possible D gene (5 bases). Looked up from germline, CDR1 is SGHRS and CDR2 is YFSETQ. The germline V and J ends were trimmed by 0 bases and 6 bases, with 12 bases remaining between them. This CDR3 is built from 14 residues. The CDR3 DNA follows: TGCGCCAGCAGCTTGGAGGGACGGCCTGATGGCTACACCTTC. Its protein product is CASSLEGRPDGYTF.

To note about this clonotype: This may be a read error: a much more frequent sequence differs by one nucleotide. V gene TRBV5-1 combines with J gene TRBJ2-7, with 13 bases aligning to TRBD2. Trimming took 3 bases from V and 8 from J; bases not matched to a gene: 11. CDR3 size: 16 residues. Germline V CDR1 and CDR2: SGHRS, YFSETQ. This CDR3 is CASSSDRTSGRYKQYF. Written as DNA, the CDR3 is TGCGCCAGCAGCTCCGATCGGACTAGCGGGAGATACAAGCAGTACTTC.

V gene TRBV20-1 combines with J gene TRBJ1-5; D is unresolved. The CDR3 extends over 12 amino acids. V shed 0 bases and J shed 5 bases, with 5 bases lying between them. Germline-derived CDR1 and CDR2 are DFQATT and SNEGSKA (reference sequence). The CDR3 nucleotides read TGCAGTGCTAGAGACTGGGATCAGCCCCAGCATTTT. This translates into CSARDWDQPQHF.

This chain links TRBV7-6 with TRBJ2-7; 9 nucleotides line up with TRBD2. In germline, CDR1 is SGHVS, CDR2 FNYEAQ. Trimming at V came to 6 bases and at J to 2 bases, leaving 8 bases not matched to a gene. The CDR3 sequence is 15 residues long. This chain's CDR3 is CASRQGLAGTYEQYF. DNA of the CDR3: TGTGCCAGCAGGCAGGGGCTAGCGGGGACCTACGAGCAGTACTTC.

This clonotype appeared a few times. The chain joins TRBV3-1 to TRBJ2-3, with D unresolved. Per germline, CDR1 LGHDT and CDR2 YNNKEL (reference sequence). The length of the CDR3 is 16 residues. Trimming stripped 0 bases from V and 0 bases from J, with 10 bases between. CDR3 amino acids: CASSQDPALSTDTQYF. The DNA for the CDR3 is TGTGCCAGCAGCCAAGACCCAGCACTCAGCACAGATACGCAGTATTTT.

The V and J genes are TRBV18 and TRBJ2-2; 8 bases agree with TRBD2. In germline, CDR1 is KGHSH, CDR2 LQKENI. Trimming took 6 bases from V and 5 from J; bases not matched to a gene: 17. This CDR3 is 18 amino acids long. CDR3 residues: CASSNRGREGGWTGELFF. CDR3 nucleotide sequence: TGTGCCAGCTCGAACAGAGGCCGGGAGGGAGGATGGACCGGGGAGCTGTTTTTT.

This clonotype has just a few counts. V is TRBV5-6 and J is TRBJ2-7, with 13 bases that match TRBD2. CDR1 is SGHDT, CDR2 YYEEEE, per germline. Trimming at V came to 5 bases and at J to 3 bases, leaving 14 bases not matched to a gene. The CDR3 is made up of 18 amino acids. This CDR3 is CASRSGLAGEGGNYEQYF. The CDR3 DNA is TGTGCCAGCAGGTCCGGACTAGCGGGAGAGGGGGGGAACTACGAGCAGTACTTC.

This rearrangement joins TRBV6-1 to TRBJ2-5, with TRBD2 identical over 7 bases. Looked up from germline, CDR1 is MNHNS and CDR2 is SASEGT. After removal of 9 bases from V and 5 bases from J, the junction contained 12 bases not matched to a gene. The CDR3 has 14 amino acids. The CDR3 protein is CARGPEGGAETQYF. As DNA, the CDR3 is TGTGCCAGGGGACCGGAGGGAGGGGCGGAGACCCAGTACTTC.

The chain combines TRBV6-1 with TRBJ2-7, with 9 bases identical to TRBD2. Germline values: CDR1 MNHNS, CDR2 SASEGT. CDR3 length: 13 residues. Unmatched junction bases numbered 4, after V lost 8 bases and J lost 2 bases. Here the CDR3 reads CASGGRDTYEQYF. The CDR3 DNA reads TGTGCCAGCGGCGGGAGGGATACCTACGAGCAGTACTTC.

The table lists this clonotype with a few counts. This CDR3 is CASSYSTSGRVNEQFF. Written as DNA, the CDR3 is TGTGCCAGCAGTTACTCGACTAGCGGGAGAGTCAATGAGCAGTTCTTC. J is TRBJ2-1 and V is TRBV6-5; 12 positions match TRBD2. The germline V gene encodes CDR1 MNHEY and CDR2 SVGAGI. This CDR3 has 16 amino acids. Losses at the gene ends were 0 bases for V and 6 bases for J; bases not matched to a gene: 3.

The chain links TRBV25-1 to TRBJ2-7; 10 bases agree with TRBD1. The CDR3 has 16 amino acids. After removal of 4 bases from V and 7 bases from J, the junction contained 13 bases not matched to a gene. The germline V gene has CDR1 MGHDK and CDR2 SYGVNS. CDR3 sequence reads: CASSGNPTGGLREQYF. The CDR3 DNA follows: TGTGCCAGCAGTGGTAACCCGACAGGGGGCCTGAGGGAGCAGTACTTC.

This chain uses TRBV20-1 with TRBJ2-5; 14 nucleotides line up with TRBD2. Germline CDR1 DFQATT, CDR2 SNEGSKA (reference sequence). The CDR3 is 15 amino acids. The trim removed 3 bases at V and 5 bases at J, leaving 5 bases unmatched. The CDR3 is CSARGLAGALETQYF. As DNA, the CDR3 is TGCAGTGCTAGGGGACTAGCGGGAGCATTGGAGACCCAGTACTTC.

This clonotype was seen only once. The chain has TRBV9 and TRBJ2-3, with D perhaps assigned TRBD1 or TRBD2 (5 bases each). V dropped 4 bases and J dropped 0 bases, with 24 bases sitting between them. The CDR3 has 19 amino acids. In germline, CDR1 is SGDLS, CDR2 YYNGEE. The CDR3 reads CASSSSRDLKTHSTDTQYF. The CDR3 DNA reads TGTGCCAGCAGCAGTTCCCGGGACCTCAAAACCCACAGCACAGATACGCAGTATTTT.

For this clonotype: A junction end diverges from the germline sequence, so it may reflect a read error. The CDR3 reads CASSPMTSGRSDDQFF. Here the CDR3 DNA reads TGCGCCAGCAGCCCGATGACTAGCGGGAGGTCCGATGACCAGTTCTTC. V is TRBV5-1 and J is TRBJ2-1; 13 bases map to TRBD2. This CDR3 has 16 amino acids. CDR1 and CDR2 (germline): SGHRS, YFSETQ.

This clonotype appeared a few times. This chain uses TRBV29-1 with TRBJ1-2, with 7 bases identical to TRBD1. Per the germline V gene, CDR1 is SQVTM and CDR2 is ANQGSEA. J lost 4 bases, V lost 7 bases, and 6 bases had no gene match. This CDR3 spans 12 amino acids. The CDR3 region is CSDRGRTYGYTF. In DNA, the CDR3 is TGCAGCGACAGGGGAAGGACCTATGGCTACACCTTC. Filled out from reference TRBV29-1 and TRBJ1-2, the complete variable domain reads SAVISQKPSRDICQRGTSLTIQCQVDSQVTMMFWYRQQPGQSLTLIATANQGSEATYESGFVIDKFPISRPNLTFSTLTVSNMSPEDSSIYLCSDRGRTYGYTFGSGTRLTVV.

The chain combines TRBV27 with TRBJ2-3, with TRBD1 matching over 9 bases. After removal of 8 bases from V and 6 bases from J, the junction contained 12 bases not matched to a gene. This CDR3 comprises 15 residues. In germline, CDR1 is MNHEY, CDR2 SMNVEV (reference sequence). In DNA, the CDR3 is TGTGCCAGCTCTCCGGGACAGGGTTTTTTGGATACGCAGTATTTT. This gives the protein CASSPGQGFLDTQYF.

The rearrangement uses TRBV7-9 and TRBJ2-1, with D tentatively TRBD1 (6 bases). There are 15 residues in the CDR3. The V end was cut by 8 bases, the J end by 4 bases, with 18 bases between. The germline V gene has CDR1 SEHNR and CDR2 FQNEAQ (reference sequence). The CDR3 region has the DNA TGTGCCAGCGGTGTGAGGGGGACCGCATACAATGAGCAGTTCTTC. Its protein product is CASGVRGTAYNEQFF.

In its sample, this clonotype was seen a few times. V usage is TRBV5-1 and J usage is TRBJ2-1; tentatively, D is TRBD1 (5 bases). From germline, CDR1 is SGHRS and CDR2 YFSETQ. V lost 0 bases and J lost 2, with 9 bases in between. This CDR3 region has 15 residues. CDR3 in DNA: TGCGCCAGCAGCTTGGTAGGGGCCCCCTACAATGAGCAGTTCTTC. Amino acids: CASSLVGAPYNEQFF.